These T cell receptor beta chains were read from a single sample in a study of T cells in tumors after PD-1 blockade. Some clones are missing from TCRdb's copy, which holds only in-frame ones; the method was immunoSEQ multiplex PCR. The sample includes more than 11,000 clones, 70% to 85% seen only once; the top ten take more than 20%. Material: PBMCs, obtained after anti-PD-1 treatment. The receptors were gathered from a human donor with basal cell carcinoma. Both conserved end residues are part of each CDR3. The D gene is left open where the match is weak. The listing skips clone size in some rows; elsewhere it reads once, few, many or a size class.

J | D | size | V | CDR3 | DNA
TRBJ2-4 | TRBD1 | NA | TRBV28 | CASGQGYDIQYF | TGTGCCAGTGGACAGGGTTATGACATTCAGTACTTC
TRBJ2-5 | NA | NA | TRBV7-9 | CASSFLRETQYF | TGTGCCAGCAGCTTCCTCCGTGAGACCCAGTACTTC
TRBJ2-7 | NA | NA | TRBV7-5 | CVRSSRDRVYNEQYF | TGTGTCAGAAGCTCCCGGGACAGGGTATACAACGAGCAGTACTTC
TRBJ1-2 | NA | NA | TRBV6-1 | CASSEGYGYTF | TGTGCCAGCAGTGAGGGGTATGGCTACACCTTC
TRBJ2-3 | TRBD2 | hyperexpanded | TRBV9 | CASSGPSGRASDTQYF | TGTGCCAGCAGCGGACCTAGCGGGAGGGCCTCAGATACGCAGTATTTT
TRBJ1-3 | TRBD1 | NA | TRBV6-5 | CASGQVSGNTIYF | TGTGCCAGCGGACAGGTCTCTGGAAACACCATATATTTT
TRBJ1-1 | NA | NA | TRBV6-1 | CASRRDKNTEAFF | TGTGCCAGCAGACGCGACAAGAACACTGAAGCTTTCTTT
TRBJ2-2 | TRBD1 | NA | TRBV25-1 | CASRFPGQGWDTGELFF | TGTGCCAGCAGATTCCCGGGACAGGGTTGGGACACCGGGGAGCTGTTTTTT
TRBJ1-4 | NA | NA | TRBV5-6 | CASSLRRTNEKLFF | TGTGCCAGCAGCTTGCGACGGACTAATGAAAAACTGTTTTTT
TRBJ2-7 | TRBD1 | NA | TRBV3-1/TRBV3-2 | CASSPSHNRGYEQYF | TGTGCCAGCAGCCCCTCCCATAACAGGGGATACGAGCAGTACTTC
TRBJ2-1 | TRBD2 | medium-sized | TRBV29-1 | CSVEVAGGFYNEQFF | TGCAGCGTTGAAGTAGCGGGGGGCTTCTACAATGAGCAGTTCTTC
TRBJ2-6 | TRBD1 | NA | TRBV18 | CAQPQGQGTGANVLTF | TGTGCCCAACCCCAGGGACAGGGCACCGGGGCCAACGTCCTGACTTTC
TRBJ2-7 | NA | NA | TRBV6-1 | CASSDRWSSYEQYF | TGTGCCAGCAGTGACAGGTGGAGCTCCTACGAGCAGTACTTC
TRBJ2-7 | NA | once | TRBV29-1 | CSVARGTYEQYF | TGCAGCGTTGCACGGGGGACCTACGAGCAGTACTTC